These T cell receptor beta chains were read from a single sample in a study of control samples from healthy donors and cancer patients. The table came from immunoSEQ multiplex PCR; TCRdb's copy has only in-frame clones and leaves some out. The sample records around 150,000 clones, over 95% being singletons. Sequenced: blood. The receptors here all came from a woman aged 30 to 39 in good health. Both conserved end residues are part of each CDR3. D genes are given only for firm matches. Only part of the rows carry a size: once, few, many, or a class if the clone is expanded.

clone size	V gene	D gene	CDR3 length	J gene	CDR3 protein	CDR3 DNA
.	TRBV18	.	15	TRBJ1-1	CASSPDGGTNTEAFF	TGTGCCAGCTCACCGGATGGGGGGACGAACACTGAAGCTTTCTTT
.	TRBV7-2	TRBD2	16	TRBJ2-2	CASSWTSGINTGELFF	TGTGCCAGCAGTTGGACTAGCGGGATTAACACCGGGGAGCTGTTTTTT
.	TRBV10-1	TRBD2	17	TRBJ2-1	CASGGTKREKVYNEQFF	TGCGCCAGCGGGGGAACCAAGCGGGAGAAGGTCTACAATGAGCAGTTCTTC
.	TRBV7-8	.	19	TRBJ2-6	CASSLFQAPTLAGANVLTF	TGTGCCAGCAGCTTATTTCAGGCCCCCACACTAGCTGGGGCCAACGTCCTGACTTTC
.	TRBV19	.	14	TRBJ2-7	CASSTGGNPYEQYF	TGTGCCAGTAGTACGGGCGGAAACCCCTACGAGCAGTACTTC
.	TRBV28	.	16	TRBJ2-1	CASSLKVANSYNEQFF	TGTGCCAGCAGTTTAAAAGTTGCGAACTCCTACAATGAGCAGTTCTTC
.	TRBV29-1	.	15	TRBJ1-1	CSVRLRFQKNTEAFF	TGCAGCGTCAGGCTGCGGTTCCAAAAGAACACTGAAGCTTTCTTT
.	TRBV9	TRBD1	15	TRBJ1-1	CASSVVRGTNTEAFF	TGTGCCAGCAGCGTAGTCAGGGGGACGAACACTGAAGCTTTCTTT
once	TRBV30	.	12	TRBJ1-2	CAWSGLLGGYTF	TGTGCCTGGAGTGGCCTTTTGGGCGGCTACACCTTC
.	TRBV27	TRBD1	15	TRBJ1-6	CASSSSGTGVSPLHF	TGTGCCAGCAGTTCCTCCGGGACAGGGGTTTCACCCCTCCACTTT
.	TRBV7-2	.	17	TRBJ1-5	CASSPGEGRYSNQPQHF	TGTGCCAGCAGCCCCGGAGAAGGGCGATATAGCAATCAGCCCCAGCATTTT
.	TRBV6-1	.	12	TRBJ1-5	CASSDLRTPQHF	TGTGCCAGCAGTGATCTCCGGACGCCCCAGCATTTT
.	TRBV6-2/TRBV6-3	TRBD1	15	TRBJ1-6	CASSYISGGSSPLHF	TGTGCCAGCAGTTACATATCAGGGGGGAGTTCACCCCTCCACTTT
.	TRBV5-4	TRBD1	16	TRBJ2-1	CASSVPGQGAFNEQFF	TGTGCCAGCAGCGTCCCCGGACAGGGGGCGTTCAATGAGCAGTTCTTC
.	TRBV10-3	.	16	TRBJ2-1	CAISELADGSYNEQFF	TGTGCCATCAGTGAGTTGGCAGACGGCTCCTACAATGAGCAGTTCTTC
.	TRBV3-1/TRBV3-2	TRBD1	15	TRBJ1-5	CASSRGQGGHQPQHF	TGTGCCAGCAGCCGCGGACAGGGGGGGCATCAGCCCCAGCATTTT
.	TRBV2	TRBD1	18	TRBJ1-6	CASSAQGQGSRLNSPLHF	TGTGCCAGCAGTGCTCAGGGACAGGGGAGTCGGTTAAATTCACCCCTCCACTTT
.	TRBV28	.	15	TRBJ1-5	CASRTTGDYNQPQHF	TGTGCCAGCAGGACGACCGGGGACTACAATCAGCCCCAGCATTTT
.	TRBV5-1	.	14	TRBJ2-2	CASSRDTNTGELFF	TGCGCCAGCAGCAGGGACACGAACACCGGGGAGCTGTTTTTT
.	TRBV7-9	TRBD2	15	TRBJ2-5	CASSPALAGDETQYF	TGTGCCAGCAGCCCGGCATTAGCGGGAGATGAGACCCAGTACTTC
.	TRBV18	TRBD1	15	TRBJ1-1	CASSPGQGDGTEAFF	TGTGCCAGCTCACCGGGACAGGGGGACGGCACTGAAGCTTTCTTT
.	TRBV5-1	.	15	TRBJ1-1	CASSLAQGPGLEAFF	TGCGCCAGCAGCTTGGCCCAGGGCCCGGGGCTCGAAGCTTTCTTT
.	TRBV10-2	.	13	TRBJ2-2	CASVRTSGGELFF	TGCGCCAGCGTCCGTACATCAGGCGGGGAGCTGTTTTTT
.	TRBV28	.	16	TRBJ1-5	CASSYVGGSGNQPQHF	TGTGCCAGCAGTTATGTGGGAGGATCGGGCAATCAGCCCCAGCATTTT
.	TRBV4-1	TRBD1	16	TRBJ1-2	CASSQEPLQGGYGYTF	TGCGCCAGCAGCCAAGAACCTCTACAGGGGGGCTATGGCTACACCTTC
once	TRBV6-6	.	12	TRBJ2-7	CASSYSSYEQYF	TGTGCCAGCAGTTACTCTTCCTACGAGCAGTACTTC
.	TRBV11-2	TRBD1	13	TRBJ1-1	CASSFQGGTEAFF	TGTGCCAGCAGCTTTCAGGGGGGCACTGAAGCTTTCTTT
.	TRBV27	.	15	TRBJ2-5	CASSLGPGFLETQYF	.
.	TRBV6-6	.	15	TRBJ2-7	CASEPPREIPYEQYF	TGTGCCAGCGAGCCCCCAAGGGAAATTCCCTACGAGCAGTACTTC
.	TRBV7-2	.	13	TRBJ1-4	CASSPLVGEKLFF	TGTGCCAGCAGCCCCTTGGTAGGGGAAAAACTGTTTTTT
once	TRBV28	TRBD2	17	TRBJ2-3	CASSPGVAGAFVDTQYF	TGTGCCAGCAGTCCCGGGGTAGCGGGGGCCTTCGTAGATACGCAGTATTTT
.	TRBV3-1/TRBV3-2	TRBD2	15	TRBJ2-1	CASSLPGLLYNEQFF	TGTGCCAGCAGCCTACCGGGACTATTATACAATGAGCAGTTCTTC
.	TRBV19	TRBD2	17	TRBJ2-2	CASSTGVSREVTGELFF	TGTGCCAGTAGTACTGGGGTGTCGCGGGAGGTCACCGGGGAGCTGTTTTTT
.	TRBV5-1	TRBD1	16	TRBJ1-3	CASSLEPGGAGNTIYF	TGCGCCAGCAGCTTGGAGCCAGGGGGGGCTGGAAACACCATATATTTT
.	TRBV28	.	13	TRBJ2-7	CASSLEAIRGQYF	TGTGCCAGCAGTTTAGAGGCTATAAGGGGTCAGTACTTC
.	TRBV5-6	.	18	TRBJ2-2	CASSLVQRTYRNTGELFF	TGTGCCAGCAGCTTGGTTCAGCGGACCTACCGGAACACCGGGGAGCTGTTTTTT
.	TRBV4-2	.	15	TRBJ1-1	CASKSDVSMNTEAFF	TGTGCCAGCAAGTCGGACGTCTCGATGAACACTGAAGCTTTCTTT
.	TRBV11-2	.	16	TRBJ2-2	CASSLTGTANTGELFF	TGTGCCAGCAGCTTAACCGGGACGGCGAACACCGGGGAGCTGTTTTTT
.	TRBV5-1	TRBD2	17	TRBJ2-7	CASSLAVGTSGSYEQYF	TGCGCCAGCAGCTTGGCCGTTGGGACTAGCGGGTCCTACGAGCAGTACTTC
.	TRBV30	TRBD2	13	TRBJ2-1	CAWTSGGANEQFF	TGTGCCTGGACTAGCGGGGGGGCCAATGAGCAGTTCTTC